What follows are 22 T cell receptor beta chains derived from one specimen sequenced in a study of PD-1 blockade in classical Hodgkin lymphoma. The sample's time point: cycle 4 day 1 (C4D1), after more than five weeks of nivolumab. All the patients suffered relapse after autologous stem cell transplantation, and brentuximab vedotin exposure differed. Researchers used magnetic negative selection to pull out pure CD4+ T cells from thawed PBMCs. TCRdb keeps only in-frame clones here, not all; method: immunoSEQ multiplex PCR. Here the sample spans over 25,000 clones, around 86% being singletons. This specimen was CD4+ T cells from blood, taken before the fourth cycle of nivolumab. The source is a human donor with classical Hodgkin lymphoma.

This chain connects TRBV5-1 to TRBJ2-7; the D is unclear. Germline CDR1 and CDR2: SGHRS and YFSETQ. V was cut by 1 base and J by 0 bases, with 8 bases left in between. This CDR3 spans 14 amino acids. The CDR3 sequence: CASSLKEPSYEQYF. In DNA form, the CDR3 reads TGCGCCAGCAGCTTGAAGGAACCCTCCTACGAGCAGTACTTC.

This sequence joins TRBV11-3 and TRBJ2-6; D may be TRBD1 or TRBD2 (5 bases each). The CDR3 is made up of 16 amino acids. Trimming cost V 2 bases and J 2 bases, with 10 bases left between them. CDR1 is SGHNT and CDR2 is YENEEA in the germline V gene. The CDR3 DNA sequence: TGTGCCAGCAGCTTAACGGGGACCCCTGGGGCCAACGTCCTGACTTTC. The encoded protein is CASSLTGTPGANVLTF.

This clone was observed a single time. The rearrangement joins TRBV9 to TRBJ2-5; 10 nucleotides align to TRBD2. Germline V CDR1 and CDR2: SGDLS, YYNGEE. The V gene end was trimmed by 0 bases and the J gene end by 0 bases; junction bases not matched to a gene: 2. The CDR3 extends over 16 amino acids. Here the CDR3 DNA reads TGTGCCAGCAGCGTAGGAGGACTAGCGGACCAAGAGACCCAGTACTTC. Protein: CASSVGGLADQETQYF. Full variable domain (outside the CDR3, taken from reference TRBV9 and TRBJ2-5): DSGVTQTPKHLITATGQRVTLRCSPRSGDLSVYWYQQSLDQGLQFLIQYYNGEERAKGNILERFSAQQFPDLHSELNLSSLELGDSALYFCASSVGGLADQETQYFGPGTRLLVL.

CDR3 nucleotides: TGTGCCAGCAGCCGTAGCGGGGGGGACTCCTACGAGCAGTACTTC. Amino acid sequence: CASSRSGGDSYEQYF. The V and J genes are TRBV6-5 and TRBJ2-7; TRBD2 aligns across 11 bases. Germline V gene data show CDR1 as MNHEY and CDR2 as SVGAGI. The CDR3 totals 15 residues. Trimming at V came to 6 bases and at J to 0 bases, leaving 4 bases not matched to a gene.

This clone was counted between two and nine times. The rearrangement joins TRBV7-9 to TRBJ1-2; a weak D match, TRBD1 (5 bases). Trimming pared 8 bases from V and 6 bases from J, leaving 19 bases between. Germline CDR1 is SEHNR and CDR2 is FQNEAQ (reference sequence). This CDR3 is 14 amino acids long. As DNA, the CDR3 is TGTGCCAGCCATTATGGGCCAAAGGGGAATGGCTACACCTTC. Residues: CASHYGPKGNGYTF.

J is TRBJ2-2 and V is TRBV7-3, with 8 positions matching TRBD2. CDR1 is SGHTA and CDR2 is FQGTGA in the germline V gene. Trimming cost V 5 bases and J 3 bases; bases outside gene matches: 17. The CDR3 totals 19 residues. The CDR3 here is CASSPTPGTSSWDTGELFF. Written as DNA, the CDR3 is TGTGCCAGCAGCCCTACCCCCGGGACTAGTTCATGGGACACCGGGGAGCTGTTTTTT.

The chain has TRBV5-1 and TRBJ2-3; perhaps TRBD2 as D (7 bases). The CDR3 sequence is 18 residues long. Per germline, CDR1 SGHRS and CDR2 YFSETQ. The V end was cut by 1 base, the J end by 5 bases, with 23 bases between. This CDR3 is CASSLKWRGPSPGDTQYF. The CDR3 DNA is TGCGCCAGCAGCTTGAAATGGCGGGGGCCGTCCCCGGGAGATACGCAGTATTTT. Combining the CDR3 with reference TRBV5-1 and TRBJ2-3 gives the whole variable domain KAGVTQTPRYLIKTRGQQVTLSCSPISGHRSVSWYQQTPGQGLQFLFEYFSETQRNKGNFPGRFSGRQFSNSRSEMNVSTLELGDSALYLCASSLKWRGPSPGDTQYFGPGTRLTVL.

The genes are TRBV6-5 and TRBJ2-5; D is uncertain. V was shortened by 5 bases and J by 1 base, with 11 bases between the two germline ends. CDR3 length: 14 residues. Per germline, CDR1 MNHEY and CDR2 SVGAGI. CDR3 sequence: CASSEGGSQETQYF. In nucleotides, the CDR3 is TGTGCCAGCAGTGAAGGCGGCTCCCAAGAGACCCAGTACTTC.

V is TRBV7-7 and J is TRBJ2-5; the match to TRBD2 covers 9 bases. Germline V gene data show CDR1 as SSHAT and CDR2 as FNYEAQ (reference sequence). The CDR3 is 16 residues long. The trim removed 1 base at V and 4 bases at J, leaving 7 bases unmatched. The CDR3 is CASSLGRGGGGETQYF. CDR3 DNA: TGTGCCAGCAGCTTAGGGCGGGGGGGCGGAGGAGAGACCCAGTACTTC.

This chain uses TRBV2 with TRBJ1-3; weak D call: TRBD1 (6 bases). Between the trimmed V and J ends, which lost 6 bases and 2 bases, there was a span of 11 bases. Germline V gene sequence: CDR1 SNHLY, CDR2 FYNNEI. There are 14 residues in the CDR3. CDR3 protein: CASSLGAAGNTIYF. CDR3 sequence (DNA): TGTGCCAGCAGCCTGGGGGCCGCTGGAAACACCATATATTTT.

This sequence joins TRBV19 and TRBJ1-5; 7 nucleotides match TRBD1. The V and J ends lost 3 bases and 0 bases, in that order; junction bases with no gene match: 11. In germline, CDR1 is LNHDA, CDR2 SQIVND (reference sequence). The CDR3 has 18 residues. The CDR3 coding sequence is TGTGCCAGTAGTATGGTGCCAGGGGGGGACCATAGCAATCAGCCCCAGCATTTT. It translates to CASSMVPGGDHSNQPQHF.

This clone was counted once. The gene calls are TRBV19 and TRBJ2-7; D is uncertain. This CDR3 is 16 amino acids long. CDR1 is LNHDA and CDR2 is SQIVND in the germline V gene (reference sequence). Between the trimmed V and J ends, which lost 6 bases and 2 bases, there was a span of 20 bases. The DNA for the CDR3 is TGTGCCAGTAGACGGTCCGGGTTGGATCTAACCTACGAGCAGTACTTC. It codes for CASRRSGLDLTYEQYF.

The V call is TRBV5-1, the J call TRBJ2-7; D perhaps matches TRBD1 (6 bases). Germline values: CDR1 SGHRS, CDR2 YFSETQ. The V gene lost 9 bases and the J gene lost 6 bases, with 28 bases spanning the gap. The CDR3 extends over 16 amino acids. The CDR3 is CAKEGVRDTELGEQYF. The DNA for the CDR3 is TGCGCCAAAGAAGGGGTCCGGGACACAGAATTGGGCGAGCAGTACTTC.

This clone was recorded once. The chain combines TRBV18 with TRBJ2-1; D uncertain. CDR3 size: 16 residues. With 0 bases removed from V and 0 bases from J, the gap between germline ends came to 9 bases. Germline CDR1 is KGHSH and CDR2 is LQKENI. The CDR3 DNA follows: TGTGCCAGCTCACCACCTCGGCAGAGCTCCTACAATGAGCAGTTCTTC. Residues: CASSPPRQSSYNEQFF.

The V and J genes are TRBV2 and TRBJ2-2; D is perhaps TRBD2 (6 bases). The CDR3 spans 13 residues. Germline CDR1 reads SNHLY; CDR2 reads FYNNEI. V lost 8 bases, J lost 5 bases, and 12 bases lay in between. Written as DNA, the CDR3 is TGTGCCAGCTCCCTGACTAGGACCGGGGAGCTGTTTTTT. Translation: CASSLTRTGELFF.

The J gene is TRBJ2-7, the V gene TRBV2; 9 positions match TRBD2. Germline V gene data show CDR1 as SNHLY and CDR2 as FYNNEI. The V and J ends lost 8 bases and 2 bases, in that order; junction bases with no gene match: 4. The CDR3 extends over 13 amino acids. The CDR3 here is CASGGGGPYEQYF. The CDR3 bases are TGTGCCAGCGGCGGGGGGGGCCCCTACGAGCAGTACTTC.

The gene calls are TRBV11-2 and TRBJ2-7, with D hard to call. V was cut by 6 bases and J by 3 bases, with 12 bases left in between. The CDR3 has 13 residues. Per the germline V gene, CDR1 is SGHAT and CDR2 is FQNNGV. The DNA for the CDR3 is TGTGCCAGCAGACCCTCGACCCTCTACGAGCAGTACTTC. Translating gives CASRPSTLYEQYF. Full variable domain (outside the CDR3, taken from reference TRBV11-2 and TRBJ2-7): EAGVAQSPRYKIIEKRQSVAFWCNPISGHATLYWYQQILGQGPKLLIQFQNNGVVDDSQLPKDRFSAERLKGVDSTLKIQPAKLEDSAVYLCASRPSTLYEQYFGPGTRLTVT.

The V gene is TRBV7-8, the J gene TRBJ1-5; D gene ambiguous. Deletions cut 5 bases from V and 6 bases from J, with 11 bases between. Per germline, CDR1 SGHVS and CDR2 FQNEAQ. The CDR3 sequence is 13 residues long. The CDR3 nucleotides are TGTGCCAGCAGCCGATCAGCCCCTCAGCCCCAGCATTTT. Translated, it gives CASSRSAPQPQHF.

The J gene is TRBJ1-2, the V gene TRBV29-1, with 7 bases that match TRBD1. Germline V gene data show CDR1 as SQVTM and CDR2 as ANQGSEA. Trimming took 0 bases from V and 2 from J; bases not matched to a gene: 3. The CDR3 is 14 residues long. CDR3 sequence reads: CSVEENRGNYGYTF. DNA for the CDR3: TGCAGCGTTGAAGAAAACAGGGGAAACTATGGCTACACCTTC.

V is TRBV2 and J is TRBJ2-1; D remains unclear. Per germline, CDR1 SNHLY and CDR2 FYNNEI. The V gene lost 2 bases and the J gene lost 5 bases, with 10 bases spanning the gap. The CDR3 consists of 14 residues. CDR3 protein: CASSEWRSNNEQFF. The CDR3 DNA follows: TGTGCCAGCAGTGAATGGCGCAGTAACAATGAGCAGTTCTTC.

The rearrangement links TRBV5-4 to TRBJ2-7; possible D gene TRBD1, 5 bases. There are 14 residues in the CDR3. With 5 bases removed from V and 6 bases from J, the gap between germline ends came to 18 bases. CDR1 is SGHNT and CDR2 is YYREEE in the germline V gene (reference sequence). The chain's CDR3 is CASRKLDPQGEQYF. CDR3 nucleotides: TGTGCCAGCAGGAAACTGGACCCCCAGGGCGAGCAGTACTTC. The complete variable domain, with remaining parts taken from reference TRBV5-4 and TRBJ2-7, reads ETGVTQSPTHLIKTRGQQVTLRCSSQSGHNTVSWYQQALGQGPQFIFQYYREEENGRGNFPPRFSGLQFPNYSSELNVNALELDDSALYLCASRKLDPQGEQYFGPGTRLTVT.

The rearrangement joins TRBV7-9 to TRBJ1-1; D possibly corresponds to TRBD1 (5 bases). V shed 1 base and J shed 1 base, with 7 bases lying between them. The CDR3 length is 14 residues. Germline loops: CDR1 SEHNR, CDR2 FQNEAQ (reference sequence). The CDR3 is CASSLGGQNTEAFF. The CDR3 coding sequence is TGTGCCAGCAGCTTAGGGGGCCAGAACACTGAAGCTTTCTTT. The variable domain in full, completed from reference TRBV7-9 and TRBJ1-1, reads DTGVSQNPRHKITKRGQNVTFRCDPISEHNRLYWYRQTLGQGPEFLTYFQNEAQLEKSRLLSDRFSAERPKGSFSTLEIQRTEQGDSAMYLCASSLGGQNTEAFFGQGTRLTVV.